Described below is a single T cell receptor (beta chain) sequence and its context. Its antigen is unknown. This specimen belongs to a study of shared clonotypes between healthy human individuals. Findings and caveats of the study: Richness estimates generally favored naive over memory subsets.

The CDR3 is 13 amino acids. CDR1 and CDR2 from the germline V gene are SGHTA and FQGNSA. Trimming stripped 5 bases from V and 5 bases from J, with 9 bases between. Some clones are missing from TCRdb's copy, which holds only in-frame ones; the method was immunoSEQ multiplex PCR. The sample records around 1.1 million clones, about four fifths being singletons. This chain joins TRBV7-2 and TRBJ2-2; no reliable D call. The origin of this receptor is a man aged 18 to 35 in good health. Some clones in this sample may be carry-over from other donors' samples. Sequenced material: memory CD4+ T cells from PBMCs. This sample's subset: CD45RA-negative fraction. CDR3 DNA sequence: TGTGCCAGCAGCCGCGGCGGTACCGGGGAGCTGTTTTTT. It translates to CASSRGGTGELFF. The entire variable domain, with the rest obtained from reference TRBV7-2 and TRBJ2-2, is as follows: GAGVSQSPSNKVTEKGKDVELRCDPISGHTALYWYRQSLGQGLEFLIYFQGNSAPDKSGLPSDRFSAERTGGSVSTLTIQRTQQEDSAVYLCASSRGGTGELFFGEGSRLTVL.